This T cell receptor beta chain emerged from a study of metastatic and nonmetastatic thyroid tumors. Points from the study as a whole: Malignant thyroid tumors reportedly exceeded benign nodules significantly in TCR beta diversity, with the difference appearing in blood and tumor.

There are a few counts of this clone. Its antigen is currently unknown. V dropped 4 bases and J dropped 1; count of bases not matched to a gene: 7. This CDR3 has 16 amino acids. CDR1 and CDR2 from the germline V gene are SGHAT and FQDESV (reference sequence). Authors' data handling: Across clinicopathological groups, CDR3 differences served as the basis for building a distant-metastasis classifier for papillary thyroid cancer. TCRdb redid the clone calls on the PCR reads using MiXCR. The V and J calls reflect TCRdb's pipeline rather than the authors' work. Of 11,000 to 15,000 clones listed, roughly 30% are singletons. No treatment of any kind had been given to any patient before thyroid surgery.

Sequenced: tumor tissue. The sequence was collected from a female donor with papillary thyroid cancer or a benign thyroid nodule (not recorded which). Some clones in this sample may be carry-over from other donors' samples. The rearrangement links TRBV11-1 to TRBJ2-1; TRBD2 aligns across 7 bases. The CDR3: CASSSTSLRSYNEQFF. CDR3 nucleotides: TGTGCCAGCAGCTCGACTAGCCTTAGATCCTACAATGAGCAGTTCTTC.